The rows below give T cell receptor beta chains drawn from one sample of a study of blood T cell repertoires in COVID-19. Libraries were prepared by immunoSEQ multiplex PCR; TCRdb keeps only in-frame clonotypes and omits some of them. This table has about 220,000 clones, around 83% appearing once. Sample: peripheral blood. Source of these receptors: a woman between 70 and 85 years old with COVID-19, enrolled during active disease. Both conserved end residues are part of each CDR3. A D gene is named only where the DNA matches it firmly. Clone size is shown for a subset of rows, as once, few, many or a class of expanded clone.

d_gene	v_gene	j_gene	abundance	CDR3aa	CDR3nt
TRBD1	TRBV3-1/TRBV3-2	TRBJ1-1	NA	CASSRTGSDTEAFF	TGTGCCAGCAGCCGGACAGGGAGTGACACTGAAGCTTTCTTT
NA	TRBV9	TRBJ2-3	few	CASSALRQSLGADTQYF	TGTGCCAGCAGCGCCCTCCGACAGTCATTGGGCGCAGATACGCAGTATTTT
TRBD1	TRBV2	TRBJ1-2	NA	CASSGTGGTRNGYTF	TGTGCCAGCAGTGGGACAGGGGGCACCAGGAATGGCTACACCTTC
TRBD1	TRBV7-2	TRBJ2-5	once	CASSPPTGLRGETQYF	TGTGCCAGCAGCCCCCCGACAGGGTTGAGGGGGGAGACCCAGTACTTC
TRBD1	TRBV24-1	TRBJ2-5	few	CATSDHRGTKTQYF	TGTGCCACCAGTGATCACAGGGGAACGAAGACCCAGTACTTC
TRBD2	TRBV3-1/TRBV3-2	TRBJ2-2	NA	CASRQREGTGELFF	TGTGCCAGCAGACAGCGGGAGGGAACCGGGGAGCTGTTTTTT
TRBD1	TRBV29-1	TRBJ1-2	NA	CSAIRDRGGYGYTF	TGCAGCGCCATAAGGGACAGGGGTGGCTATGGCTACACCTTC
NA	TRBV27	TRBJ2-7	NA	CASSVQPGQHYEQYF	TGTGCCAGCAGTGTTCAGCCGGGACAACACTACGAGCAGTACTTC
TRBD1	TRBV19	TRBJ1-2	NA	CASRGVGQGDGYTF	TGTGCCAGTAGGGGAGTGGGACAGGGCGATGGCTACACCTTC
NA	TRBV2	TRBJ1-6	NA	CASSEGLRALSPLHF	TGTGCCAGCAGTGAAGGGCTCAGGGCCCTTTCACCCCTCCACTTT
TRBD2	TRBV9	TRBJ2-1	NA	CASNLGGRAYNEQFF	TGTGCCAGCAACCTCGGCGGGAGGGCATACAATGAGCAGTTCTTC
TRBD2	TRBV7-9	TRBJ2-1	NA	CASALVSGSGNEQFF	TGTGCCAGTGCGCTGGTTAGCGGGAGTGGGAATGAGCAGTTCTTC
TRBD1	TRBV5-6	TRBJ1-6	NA	CASSFPIGTGGSPLHF	TGTGCCAGCAGCTTCCCGATCGGGACAGGGGGCTCACCCCTCCACTTT
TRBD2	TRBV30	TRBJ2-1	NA	CAWSVWGRASSYNEQFF	TGTGCCTGGAGTGTATGGGGGAGGGCGAGCTCCTACAATGAGCAGTTCTTC
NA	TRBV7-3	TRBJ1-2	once	CASSQLTGDGYTF	TGTGCCAGCAGCCAACTCACGGGGGATGGCTACACCTTC
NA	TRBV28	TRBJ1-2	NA	CASGARYGYTF	TGTGCCAGCGGAGCAAGATATGGCTACACCTTC
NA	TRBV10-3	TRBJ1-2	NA	CAISVGRDGYTF	TGTGCCATCAGTGTTGGCAGGGATGGCTACACCTTC
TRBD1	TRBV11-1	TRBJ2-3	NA	CASSSPGTGLRYF	TGTGCCAGCAGCTCCCCCGGGACAGGGTTACGGTATTTT
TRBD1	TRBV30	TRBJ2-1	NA	CAWSGQALSYNEQFF	TGTGCCTGGAGCGGACAGGCGCTTTCCTACAATGAGCAGTTCTTC
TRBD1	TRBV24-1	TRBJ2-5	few	CATSDLLGTGTETQYF	TGTGCCACCAGTGATTTGCTGGGGACAGGGACGGAGACCCAGTACTTC
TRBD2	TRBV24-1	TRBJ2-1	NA	CATSGGLAGPNEQFF	TGTGCCACCAGTGGGGGACTAGCGGGACCCAATGAGCAGTTCTTC
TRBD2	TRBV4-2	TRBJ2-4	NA	CASSQVRTGGGSLMAKNIQYF	TGTGCCAGCAGCCAAGTAAGGACGGGCGGGGGATCCCTTATGGCCAAAAACATTCAGTACTTC
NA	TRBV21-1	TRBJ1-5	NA	CASSKPPGQGSSYSNQPQHF	TGTGCCAGCAGCAAACCCCCGGGACAGGGGTCCTCTTATAGCAATCAGCCCCAGCATTTT
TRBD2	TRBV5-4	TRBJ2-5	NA	CASSFPGGPKKETQYF	TGTGCCAGCAGTTTCCCGGGGGGGCCCAAAAAAGAGACCCAGTACTTC
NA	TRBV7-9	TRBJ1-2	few	CASSFEDYGYTF	TGTGCCAGCAGCTTTGAGGACTATGGCTACACCTTC
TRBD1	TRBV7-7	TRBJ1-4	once	CASSLGEGAHEKLFF	TGTGCCAGCAGCTTAGGCGAGGGGGCGCATGAAAAACTGTTTTTT
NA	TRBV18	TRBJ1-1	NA	CASSRQTGDTEAFF	TGTGCCAGCTCACGACAGACAGGCGACACTGAAGCTTTCTTT
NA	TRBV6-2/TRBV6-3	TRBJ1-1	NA	CASSSFVGTEAFF	TGTGCCAGCAGTTCTTTCGTCGGCACTGAAGCTTTCTTT
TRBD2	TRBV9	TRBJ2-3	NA	CASSRTSGRALGTDTQYF	TGTGCCAGCAGCCGGACTAGCGGGAGGGCCCTCGGAACAGATACGCAGTATTTT
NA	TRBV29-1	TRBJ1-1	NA	CSVLRRAEMNTEAFF	TGCAGCGTCTTACGCAGGGCGGAGATGAACACTGAAGCTTTCTTT
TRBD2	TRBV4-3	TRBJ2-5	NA	CASSQTSGWSETQYF	TGCGCCAGCAGCCAAACTAGCGGGTGGTCAGAGACCCAGTACTTC
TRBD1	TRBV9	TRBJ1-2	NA	CASSVKPDRVAYGYTF	TGTGCCAGCAGCGTAAAGCCTGACAGGGTAGCCTATGGCTACACCTTC
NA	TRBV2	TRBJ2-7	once	CASSEGGAGYEQYF	TGTGCCAGCAGTGAAGGCGGAGCCGGGTACGAGCAGTACTTC
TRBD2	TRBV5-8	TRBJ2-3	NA	CASSPIGAGGRDTQYF	TGTGCCAGCAGCCCCATTGGGGCGGGAGGCCGCGATACGCAGTATTTT
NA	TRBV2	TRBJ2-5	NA	CASSPDGETQYF	TGTGCCAGCAGTCCCGACGGGGAGACCCAGTACTTC
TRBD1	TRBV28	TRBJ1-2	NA	CASSTGDGLYGYTF	TGTGCCAGCAGTACAGGGGATGGGTTATATGGCTACACCTTC
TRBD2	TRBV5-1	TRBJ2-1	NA	CASSSAGGAGEQFF	TGCGCCAGCAGCTCAGCGGGAGGAGCTGGTGAGCAGTTCTTC
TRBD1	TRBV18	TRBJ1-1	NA	CASSSLDRDAEAFF	TGTGCCAGCTCATCCCTGGACAGGGATGCTGAAGCTTTCTTT
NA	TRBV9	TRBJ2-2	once	CASSVTREGAGELFF	TGTGCCAGCAGCGTCACCCGGGAGGGGGCGGGGGAGCTGTTTTTT
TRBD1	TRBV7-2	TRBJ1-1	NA	CASSPYTGAVTEAFF	TGTGCCAGCAGCCCCTACACAGGGGCGGTCACTGAAGCTTTCTTT
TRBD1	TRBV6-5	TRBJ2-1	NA	CATQGWDEQFF	TGTGCCACACAGGGGTGGGATGAGCAGTTCTTC
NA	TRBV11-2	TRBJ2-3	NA	CASSDYSKRADTQYF	TGTGCCAGCAGCGATTATAGTAAGAGGGCAGATACGCAGTATTTT
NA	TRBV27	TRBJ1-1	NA	CASRSLQANTEAFF	TGTGCCAGCAGGTCGTTACAGGCGAACACTGAAGCTTTCTTT
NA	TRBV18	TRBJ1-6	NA	CASSPREGMDSPLHF	TGTGCCAGCTCACCCCGGGAAGGGATGGATTCACCCCTCCACTTT
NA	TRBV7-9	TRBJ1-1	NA	CASSRSGLDTEAFF	TGTGCCAGCAGCCGGTCAGGGTTAGACACTGAAGCTTTCTTT